The text below deals with one T cell receptor beta chain. Sequenced by immunoSEQ multiplex PCR; TCRdb stores in-frame clones only, minus some. The sample contains about 53,000 clones, roughly 87% of which appear only once. This sample is part of a study of control samples from healthy donors and cancer patients. The CDR3 has 16 amino acids. V dropped 2 bases and J dropped 0 bases, with 12 bases sitting between them. Per the germline V gene, CDR1 is SGHVS and CDR2 is FNYEAQ. The sequencing input was PBMCs. The TCR comes from a man aged 60 to 75 with head and neck cancer. The chain carries TRBV7-6 and TRBJ2-3; D is unclear. The CDR3 reads CASSLRTAPSTDTQYF. In DNA form, the CDR3 reads TGTGCCAGCAGCTTACGAACAGCCCCTAGCACAGATACGCAGTATTTT.